Presented here are 6 T cell receptor beta chains from one specimen sequenced in a study of T cells after yellow fever vaccination. TCRdb re-called the 5' RACE reads through MiXCR, storing one row per CDR3 protein. There are 500,000 to 550,000 distinct CDR3 sequences in the sample; just over 20% occur only once, and about a sixth lies in the top ten. The specimen was PBMCs, collected roughly 20 days after the first yellow fever vaccination. All receptors come from a man between 18 and 35 years old who received the YFV17D yellow fever vaccine.

V and J are TRBV5-1 and TRBJ2-2; TRBD2 matches 8 bases. The CDR3 totals 15 residues. Trimming took 4 bases from V and 6 from J; bases not matched to a gene: 8. Germline V gives CDR1 SGHRS, CDR2 YFSETQ. CDR3 DNA sequence: TGCGCCAGCAGCCGGGAGGGGTCGGATGCCGGGGAGCTGTTTTTT. Protein sequence: CASSREGSDAGELFF.

This clonotype has more than one count but fewer than ten. The chain carries TRBV24-1 and TRBJ2-5; maybe TRBD2 (5 bases). The V gene's germline CDR1 is KGHDR and CDR2 SFDVKD. Between the trimmed V and J ends, which lost 1 base and 1 base, there was a span of 9 bases. The CDR3 is 15 residues long. The DNA for the CDR3 is TGTGCCACCAGTGATTTCCGAGGGTTCCAAGAGACCCAGTACTTC. It is translated as CATSDFRGFQETQYF.

This clonotype came up a few times. The rearrangement uses TRBV5-1 and TRBJ2-5; D is uncertain. The CDR3 runs 13 residues. Germline V gives CDR1 SGHRS, CDR2 YFSETQ. The ends were cut back, 6 bases at V and 1 base at J, with 10 bases in the middle. In nucleotides, the CDR3 is TGCGCCAGCAACCGATACAGCCAAGAGACCCAGTACTTC. This translates into CASNRYSQETQYF.

The V call is TRBV4-3, the J call TRBJ2-5; 7 bases fit TRBD2. The CDR3 covers 16 residues. Germline values: CDR1 LGHNA, CDR2 YSLEER. J lost 3 bases, V lost 1 base, and 8 bases had no gene match. The CDR3 nucleotides read TGCGCCAGCAGCCAAGTATCTAGCGGAAGCAAAGAGACCCAGTACTTC. Protein sequence: CASSQVSSGSKETQYF.

In this sample, this clonotype turned up a few times. The gene calls are TRBV7-9 and TRBJ1-1; 8 bases line up with TRBD1. Germline values: CDR1 SEHNR, CDR2 FQNEAQ (reference sequence). This CDR3 is built from 13 residues. V was clipped by 5 bases and J by 9 bases; unmatched bases: 8. The CDR3 is CASSAGTGTKAFF. The CDR3, as DNA: TGTGCCAGCAGCGCCGGGACAGGCACCAAAGCTTTCTTT.

This clonotype has a handful of counts. V is TRBV9 and J is TRBJ2-1; 8 bases line up with TRBD1. CDR3 length: 15 amino acids. With 0 bases clipped from V and 3 bases from J, the junction kept 2 bases outside the gene matches. CDR1 is SGDLS and CDR2 is YYNGEE in the germline V gene. The CDR3 is CASSVAGQGYNEQFF. The CDR3 bases are TGTGCCAGCAGCGTAGCCGGACAGGGCTACAATGAGCAGTTCTTC.